This TCR beta chain was identified during a study of memory CD8 T cells in hepatitis C reinfection. Study-wide context: A couple of donors cleared primary HCV but became chronic after reinfection. HCV reinfection meant a positive HCV RNA test after two negative tests at least 60 days apart. Notes on the study in general: Conclusions on public clonotypes and secondary clearance were not definitive with five donors.

With regard to this clone: What it recognizes is unknown.

The time point was: pre-reinfection, 55 to 20 weeks before reinfection detection. No in vitro expansion preceded TCR sequencing of the sorted cells. Donors were people who inject drugs in the Montreal HEPCO cohort. Assay: immunoSEQ multiplex PCR; the TCRdb copy retains only in-frame clones and omits some. This repertoire shows 50,000 or so clones, 89% found once; its top ten account for 1%. The germline V gene encodes CDR1 MDHEN and CDR2 SYDVKM. The CDR3 totals 13 residues. Trimming stripped 6 bases from V and 4 bases from J, with 12 bases between. The source of this sequence is a man between 18 and 35 years old with hepatitis C virus infection. V and J are TRBV28 and TRBJ2-5, with D perhaps TRBD2 (5 bases). Sequenced input: naive CD8+ T cells sorted from blood. CDR3 nucleotide sequence: TGTGCCAGCAGCAGCCGGAGGAGAGAGACCCAGTACTTC. Amino acids: CASSSRRRETQYF. The full variable domain, with the rest looked up from reference TRBV28 and TRBJ2-5, is DVKVTQSSRYLVKRTGEKVFLECVQDMDHENMFWYRQDPGLGLRLIYFSYDVKMKEKGDIPEGYSVSREKKERFSLILESASTNQTSMYLCASSSRRRETQYFGPGTRLLVL.